One and the same sample provided the 20 T cell receptor beta chains below, sequenced in a study of technical replicates of blood from a few donors. The data were produced by immunoSEQ multiplex PCR, yet TCRdb's version contains in-frame clones alone and is incomplete. Among about 75,000 clones listed, around 97% were seen once. The sample consisted of T cells isolated from PBMCs. The receptors originated from a human donor in good health.

The chain couples TRBV5-8 to TRBJ2-1, with D unclear. CDR1 is SGHTS, CDR2 YDEGEE, per germline. V shed 0 bases and J shed 0 bases, with 13 bases lying between them. This CDR3 has 17 amino acids. CDR3 residues: CASSLETTLLSYNEQFF. CDR3 DNA sequence: TGTGCCAGCAGCTTGGAGACAACTCTACTCTCCTACAATGAGCAGTTCTTC.

The chain has TRBV7-2 and TRBJ2-4, with TRBD2 matching over 9 bases. CDR3 size: 16 residues. V trimming: 5 bases; J trimming: 0 bases; junction bases outside the gene matches: 5. Germline loops: CDR1 SGHTA, CDR2 FQGNSA. The CDR3 is CASSPSGMGAKNIQYF. The CDR3 nucleotides read TGTGCCAGCAGCCCTAGCGGGATGGGAGCCAAAAACATTCAGTACTTC.

This rearrangement joins TRBV28 to TRBJ1-1; 7 positions match TRBD1. The CDR3 spans 14 residues. V gave up 9 bases and J gave up 1 base; unmatched junction bases: 8. Germline V CDR1 and CDR2: MDHEN, SYDVKM. The CDR3 nucleotides are TGTGCCAGTATTAATCCAGGGGGGAACACTGAAGCTTTCTTT. It encodes CASINPGGNTEAFF.

This clone was observed a single time. This sequence joins TRBV6-5 and TRBJ2-1, with D possibly matching TRBD1 (5 bases). CDR3 length: 12 residues. Germline CDR1 reads MNHEY; CDR2 reads SVGAGI. The ends were cut back, 6 bases at V and 6 bases at J, with 9 bases in the middle. Here the CDR3 reads CASRTVGNEQFF. The CDR3 DNA follows: TGTGCCAGCAGGACAGTTGGCAATGAGCAGTTCTTC.

The chain combines TRBV11-1 with TRBJ2-4, with D perhaps matching TRBD1 (6 bases). The V end was cut by 1 base, the J end by 6 bases, with 7 bases between. The CDR3 runs 13 residues. Germline V lookup: CDR1 SGHAT, CDR2 FQDESV (reference sequence). The CDR3 reads CASSLEGVNIQYF. The CDR3 bases are TGTGCCAGCAGCTTAGAGGGGGTAAACATTCAGTACTTC.

The chain employs TRBV4-2 and TRBJ2-7; 10 positions agree with TRBD2. The germline V gene has CDR1 LGHNA and CDR2 YNFKEQ. The CDR3 is made up of 16 amino acids. The junction had 8 bases not matched to a gene; V was cut back by 1 base and J by 5 bases. The CDR3 loop is CASSQASQRGGDEQYF. CDR3 sequence (DNA): TGTGCCAGCAGCCAAGCGTCTCAGCGGGGGGGAGACGAGCAGTACTTC.

The chain recombines TRBV2 with TRBJ2-7; no reliable D call. Trimming took 7 bases from V and 0 from J, leaving 7 bases between them. The CDR3 runs 12 residues. Germline V lookup: CDR1 SNHLY, CDR2 FYNNEI. CDR3 region: CASKAGSYEQYF. The CDR3 region has the DNA TGTGCCAGCAAGGCAGGCTCCTACGAGCAGTACTTC.

The CDR3 DNA follows: TGTGCCAGCAGCGACTCCAGCTACGAGCAGTACTTC. This translates into CASSDSSYEQYF. The chain combines TRBV13 with TRBJ2-7; D gene uncertain. Deletions cut 5 bases from V and 3 bases from J, with 8 bases between. The germline V gene has CDR1 PRHDT and CDR2 FYEKMQ (reference sequence). The CDR3 loop spans 12 amino acids.

The genes are TRBV2 and TRBJ1-3; D gene uncertain. CDR1 and CDR2 from the germline V gene are SNHLY and FYNNEI. V was shortened by 5 bases and J by 2 bases, with 13 bases between the two germline ends. The CDR3 length is 15 residues. CDR3 nucleotides: TGTGCCAGCAGTTATGTGAGGGTAACTGGAAACACCATATATTTT. This gives the protein CASSYVRVTGNTIYF.

The chain uses TRBV30 and TRBJ2-4; TRBD2 might be the D (6 bases). The CDR3 is 14 residues long. Germline-derived CDR1 and CDR2 are GTSNPN and SVGIG (reference sequence). The ends were cut back, 5 bases at V and 2 bases at J, with 13 bases in the middle. The CDR3 loop is CAWDPTSSKNIQYF. The CDR3 bases are TGTGCCTGGGACCCGACTAGTTCCAAAAACATTCAGTACTTC.

The chain carries TRBV7-9 and TRBJ2-5; TRBD1 aligns across 7 bases. Germline CDR1 and CDR2: SEHNR and FQNEAQ (reference sequence). The CDR3 length is 16 residues. V dropped 5 bases and J dropped 4; count of bases not matched to a gene: 13. CDR3 sequence (DNA): TGTGCCAGCAGCCCCGGAGGCTACCCAGGGGGAGAGACCCAGTACTTC. Its translation: CASSPGGYPGGETQYF.

V is TRBV5-4 and J is TRBJ2-5, with a possible D match to TRBD2 (5 bases). The CDR3 has 13 residues. Trimming removed 2 bases from V and 3 bases from J, with 8 bases in between. Per germline, CDR1 SGHNT and CDR2 YYREEE (reference sequence). The CDR3 nucleotides read TGTGCCAGCAGCTTTACCGGGGAAGAGACCCAGTACTTC. This encodes CASSFTGEETQYF.

J is TRBJ1-1 and V is TRBV2; the D is unclear. The CDR3 loop spans 14 amino acids. V dropped 6 bases and J dropped 0 bases, with 11 bases sitting between them. Per germline, CDR1 SNHLY and CDR2 FYNNEI. In DNA, the CDR3 is TGTGCCAGCAGGGTGGTGGGAGTGAACACTGAAGCTTTCTTT. This encodes CASRVVGVNTEAFF.

The V gene is TRBV19, the J gene TRBJ2-1, with D perhaps matching TRBD1 (6 bases). Trimming stripped 8 bases from V and 2 bases from J, with 7 bases between. CDR1 and CDR2 (germline): LNHDA, SQIVND (reference sequence). This CDR3 has 12 amino acids. CDR3 nucleotide sequence: TGTGCCAGTCGGACAGCCTACAATGAGCAGTTCTTC. Translation gives CASRTAYNEQFF.

This chain links TRBV15 with TRBJ2-1; 9 positions match TRBD2. The germline CDR1 and CDR2 sequences are LNHNV and YYDKDF (reference sequence). The CDR3 extends over 14 amino acids. V lost 8 bases and J lost 7; bases outside the gene matches: 9. The CDR3 bases are TGTGCCACCGCGCGGGAGGGCCAGTTTAATGAGCAGTTCTTC. It yields the protein CATAREGQFNEQFF.

The gene calls are TRBV15 and TRBJ2-2; TRBD1 is a possible D gene (6 bases). Trimming stripped 4 bases from V and 6 bases from J, with 18 bases between. From germline, CDR1 is LNHNV and CDR2 YYDKDF (reference sequence). The CDR3 extends over 16 amino acids. As DNA, the CDR3 is TGTGCCACCAGCAAATACCGGGACACTGGGCCCGGGGAGCTGTTTTTT. Its translation is CATSKYRDTGPGELFF.

This clone was seen just once. The V call is TRBV5-1, the J call TRBJ2-3; possible D gene TRBD1, 6 bases. CDR3 length: 13 residues. Between the trimmed V and J ends, which lost 2 bases and 4 bases, there was a span of 8 bases. Per germline, CDR1 SGHRS and CDR2 YFSETQ. CDR3: CASSLDRPDTQYF. CDR3 bases: TGCGCCAGCAGCTTAGACAGGCCAGATACGCAGTATTTT.

The gene calls are TRBV13 and TRBJ2-7; 12 bases agree with TRBD2. The CDR3 spans 15 residues. CDR1 is PRHDT and CDR2 is FYEKMQ in the germline V gene (reference sequence). The V segment lost 5 bases and the J segment 7 bases; nucleotides outside the gene matches: 9. The CDR3: CASSQPLAGGVEQYF. DNA for the CDR3: TGTGCCAGCAGCCAGCCCCTAGCGGGAGGGGTGGAGCAGTACTTC.

The genes are TRBV5-8 and TRBJ2-7; TRBD1 agrees at 7 bases. Germline V lookup: CDR1 SGHTS, CDR2 YDEGEE. This CDR3 is 16 amino acids long. V shed 1 base, J shed 1 base, and the junction held 8 bases outside the gene matches. Written as DNA, the CDR3 is TGTGCCAGCAGCTTGATTGCACAGGGGTCTTCCTACGAGCAGTACTTC. Protein: CASSLIAQGSSYEQYF.

The chain joins TRBV9 to TRBJ2-7; TRBD1 agrees at 8 bases. The CDR3 runs 17 residues. Germline trimming cut 4 bases from V and 0 bases from J; bases unmatched to any gene: 12. Germline CDR1 is SGDLS and CDR2 is YYNGEE. In DNA form, the CDR3 reads TGTGCCAGCAGCCCCATCGGACAGGGTCTCGGCTCCTACGAGCAGTACTTC. It yields the protein CASSPIGQGLGSYEQYF.